Listed below are T cell receptor beta chains from one sample, sequenced in a study of sequential checkpoint blockade in melanoma. TCRdb keeps only in-frame clones here, not all; method: immunoSEQ multiplex PCR. The sample carries 4,500 to 5,500 clones, around three quarters recorded once. The input for sequencing was CD8+ T cells sorted from blood (inferred from file names), taken from a patient given nivolumab and ipilimumab in sequence. Receptor source: a human donor with melanoma. CDR3s include the opening cysteine and the closing phenylalanine or tryptophan. The D gene is left open where the match is weak. Rows give clone size only sometimes, using once, few, many, or a class for an expanded clone.

v_gene	abundance	d_gene	j_gene	CDR3aa	CDR3nt
TRBV6-1	.	.	TRBJ2-2	CASSDPGDWVTGELFF	TGTGCCAGCAGTGACCCAGGGGATTGGGTCACCGGGGAGCTGTTTTTT
TRBV29-1	few	TRBD2	TRBJ2-1	CSVTSRGDNERGQFF	TGCAGCGTTACCTCGCGGGGGGACAATGAGCGTGGGCAGTTCTTC
TRBV7-3	.	TRBD2	TRBJ2-7	CASSLFGPSGGSSYEQYF	TGTGCCAGCAGCTTATTTGGGCCTAGCGGGGGGTCCTCCTACGAGCAGTACTTC
TRBV4-1	.	TRBD2	TRBJ2-3	CASSQGGVFTDTQYF	TGCGCCAGCAGCCAGGGGGGGGTATTTACAGATACGCAGTATTTT
TRBV29-1	.	TRBD1	TRBJ1-2	CSVDATPGQEYYGYTF	TGCAGCGTAGACGCTACCCCGGGACAGGAGTACTATGGCTACACCTTC
TRBV4-1	.	.	TRBJ2-1	CASSLYTGSSYNEQFF	TGCGCCAGCAGCCTGTATACAGGAAGCTCCTACAATGAGCAGTTCTTC
TRBV7-9	.	.	TRBJ1-4	CASSLEVGEREKLFF	TGTGCCAGCAGCTTAGAGGTTGGGGAGCGGGAAAAACTGTTTTTT
TRBV2	once	.	TRBJ2-2	CASSQQVSGTGELFF	TGTGCCAGCAGCCAACAGGTCTCCGGGACCGGGGAGCTGTTTTTT
TRBV29-1	.	TRBD1	TRBJ1-2	CSALGTAKDYGYTF	TGCAGCGCTCTCGGGACAGCTAAAGACTATGGCTACACCTTC
TRBV5-1	.	TRBD1	TRBJ2-5	CASSPGQATRETQYF	TGCGCCAGCAGCCCGGGACAGGCAACGAGGGAGACCCAGTACTTC
TRBV15	.	TRBD2	TRBJ2-5	CATSRDSGGAETQYF	TGTGCCACCAGCAGAGATAGCGGGGGGGCAGAGACCCAGTACTTC
TRBV19	few	.	TRBJ2-7	CASSTQSGGSYEQYF	TGTGCCAGTAGTACTCAATCCGGGGGCTCCTACGAGCAGTACTTC
TRBV5-1	.	TRBD2	TRBJ2-3	CASQTSGTSGRPTDTQYF	TGCGCCAGCCAAACCTCCGGGACTAGCGGGAGGCCCACAGATACGCAGTATTTT
TRBV21-1	.	.	TRBJ2-7	CASSPRTRGLEDEQYF	TGTGCCAGCAGCCCACGAACACGGGGTTTGGAGGACGAGCAGTACTTC
TRBV5-4	.	TRBD1	TRBJ2-1	CASSSGQELYNEQFF	TGTGCCAGCAGCTCCGGACAGGAGCTATACAATGAGCAGTTCTTC
TRBV28	few	TRBD2	TRBJ2-1	CASSPGTSSYNEQFF	TGTGCCAGCAGTCCCGGGACTAGCAGCTACAATGAGCAGTTCTTC
TRBV27	.	TRBD2	TRBJ2-7	CASSPGLAGGLRYEQYF	TGTGCCAGCAGTCCCGGACTAGCGGGAGGCCTTCGCTACGAGCAGTACTTC
TRBV5-4	.	TRBD2	TRBJ2-3	CASSGGTSGGKYTPTDTQYF	TGTGCCAGCAGCGGCGGGACTAGCGGGGGTAAATACACCCCCACAGATACGCAGTATTTT
TRBV4-1	.	.	TRBJ2-6	CASSQPTSGWANVLTF	TGCGCCAGCAGCCAACCAACTAGTGGTTGGGCCAACGTCCTGACTTTC
TRBV7-9	few	TRBD1	TRBJ2-7	CASSYSGQGGYEQYF	TGTGCCAGCAGCTATTCGGGACAGGGGGGCTACGAGCAGTACTTC
TRBV6-5	once	.	TRBJ2-2	CASSPGSGELFF	TGTGCCAGCAGTCCAGGGTCCGGGGAGCTGTTTTTT
TRBV28	.	.	TRBJ2-7	CASSTIQGTYEQYF	TGTGCCAGCAGTACCATACAGGGAACCTACGAGCAGTACTTC
TRBV7-3	once	TRBD2	TRBJ2-3	CASSRTSGSADTQYF	TGTGCCAGCAGCCGGACTAGCGGGAGCGCAGATACGCAGTATTTT
TRBV9	.	TRBD1	TRBJ2-5	CASSAQLQGTVETQYF	TGTGCCAGCAGCGCCCAGCTACAGGGGACAGTGGAGACCCAGTACTTC
TRBV29-1	once	TRBD1	TRBJ1-1	CSVTGGRGTEAFF	TGCAGCGTTACAGGGGGCAGGGGCACTGAAGCTTTCTTT
TRBV7-9	.	TRBD1	TRBJ2-3	CASSEGTGADTQYF	TGTGCCAGCAGCGAGGGGACAGGGGCAGATACGCAGTATTTT
TRBV6-1	.	TRBD2	TRBJ2-1	CASSEGWRGANNEQFF	TGTGCCAGCAGCGAAGGGTGGCGGGGGGCAAACAATGAGCAGTTCTTC
TRBV27	.	.	TRBJ1-1	CAISPSPSVMNTEAFF	TGTGCCATCTCACCAAGCCCAAGCGTCATGAACACTGAAGCTTTCTTT
TRBV28	.	TRBD1	TRBJ2-7	CASSFFQGAQVNEQYF	TGTGCCAGCAGTTTTTTTCAGGGGGCGCAAGTGAACGAGCAGTACTTC
TRBV5-6	.	.	TRBJ2-7	CASSFLEKYEQYF	TGTGCCAGCAGCTTCCTAGAAAAGTACGAGCAGTACTTC
TRBV11-2	.	.	TRBJ1-4	CASSPGATTNEKLFF	TGTGCCAGCAGCCCAGGGGCTACAACTAATGAAAAACTGTTTTTT
TRBV27	.	TRBD2	TRBJ2-3	CASSPRTSGGTDTQYF	TGTGCCAGCAGTCCACGGACTAGCGGGGGCACAGATACGCAGTATTTT
TRBV5-8	.	TRBD1	TRBJ2-7	CASSLPRTGGMGEQYF	TGTGCCAGCAGCTTGCCTCGGACAGGGGGCATGGGGGAGCAGTACTTC
TRBV4-2	.	TRBD1	TRBJ1-1	CASSGGQGNTEAFF	TGTGCCAGCAGCGGGGGACAGGGGAACACTGAAGCTTTCTTT
TRBV21-1	.	.	TRBJ1-4	CASSDPPGQGTANEKLFF	TGTGCCAGCAGCGACCCGCCGGGACAGGGAACGGCTAATGAAAAACTGTTTTTT
TRBV6-1	.	TRBD2	TRBJ2-7	CASSRSGGDYEQYF	TGTGCCAGCAGCCGTAGCGGGGGGGACTACGAGCAGTACTTC
TRBV6-6	.	.	TRBJ2-7	CASSVAGALEQYF	TGTGCCAGCAGTGTGGCAGGGGCCCTCGAGCAGTACTTC
TRBV5-6	.	TRBD2	TRBJ2-5	CASSLPPAGGRETQYF	TGTGCCAGCAGCTTGCCCCCAGCGGGGGGGCGAGAGACCCAGTACTTC
TRBV13	once	.	TRBJ2-7	CASSSGRGSYEQYF	TGTGCCAGCAGCTCCGGTAGGGGCTCCTACGAGCAGTACTTC
TRBV5-4	.	TRBD1	TRBJ2-7	CASSADGTPGGLDSYEQYF	TGTGCCAGCAGCGCGGACGGAACCCCAGGGGGCTTAGACTCCTACGAGCAGTACTTC
TRBV5-6	once	.	TRBJ1-1	CASSLGTMNTEAFF	TGTGCCAGCAGCTTGGGGACTATGAACACTGAAGCTTTCTTT
TRBV4-1	.	.	TRBJ2-1	CASGQHGTASYNEQFF	TGCGCCAGCGGCCAACATGGGACTGCCTCCTACAATGAGCAGTTCTTC
TRBV27	.	TRBD2	TRBJ2-3	CASSTTMEREGPDTQYF	TGTGCCAGCAGTACCACAATGGAGCGGGAGGGCCCAGATACGCAGTATTTT
TRBV28	.	TRBD1	TRBJ2-4	CASRGPGQRPQAKNIQYF	TGTGCCAGCAGGGGACCGGGACAGAGACCTCAAGCCAAAAACATTCAGTACTTC